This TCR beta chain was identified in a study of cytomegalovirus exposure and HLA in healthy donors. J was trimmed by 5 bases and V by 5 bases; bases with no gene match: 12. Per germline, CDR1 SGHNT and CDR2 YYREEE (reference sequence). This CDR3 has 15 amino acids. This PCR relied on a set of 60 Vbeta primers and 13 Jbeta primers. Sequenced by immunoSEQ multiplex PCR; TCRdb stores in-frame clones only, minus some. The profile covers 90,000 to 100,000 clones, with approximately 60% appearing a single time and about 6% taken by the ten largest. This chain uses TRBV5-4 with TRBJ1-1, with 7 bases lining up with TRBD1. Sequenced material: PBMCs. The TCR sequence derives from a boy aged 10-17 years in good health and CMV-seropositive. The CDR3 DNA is TGTGCCAGCAGTTCACAGGGGCGAGGCGGGACTGAAGCTTTCTTT. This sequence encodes CASSSQGRGGTEAFF.